This T cell receptor (beta chain) was retrieved from a study of blood T cell repertoires in COVID-19. Study in general: Material from acute and convalescent COVID-19 was sourced from the United States, Italy and Spain.

This clone turned up a few times. The length of the CDR3 is 15 residues. V lost 5 bases, J lost 4 bases, and 15 bases lay in between. Germline-derived CDR1 and CDR2 are SNHLY and FYNNEI. Authors' processing steps: It was from reference gene primer amplification that nucleated cell counts were estimated. Some clones are missing from TCRdb's copy, which holds only in-frame ones; the method was immunoSEQ multiplex PCR. The V and J calls and clone size come from that table; D and trimming were worked out from the DNA. The table includes 200,000 to 250,000 clones, less than 85% detected once. The genes are TRBV2 and TRBJ2-1, with a possible D match to TRBD1 (6 bases). This clonotype was sampled from a woman older than 75 with acute or convalescent COVID-19. Sequencing input: peripheral blood. CDR3 sequence (DNA): TGTGCCAGCAGTCTCGGACAGCCTCGGTACAATGAGCAGTTCTTC. It specifies CASSLGQPRYNEQFF.